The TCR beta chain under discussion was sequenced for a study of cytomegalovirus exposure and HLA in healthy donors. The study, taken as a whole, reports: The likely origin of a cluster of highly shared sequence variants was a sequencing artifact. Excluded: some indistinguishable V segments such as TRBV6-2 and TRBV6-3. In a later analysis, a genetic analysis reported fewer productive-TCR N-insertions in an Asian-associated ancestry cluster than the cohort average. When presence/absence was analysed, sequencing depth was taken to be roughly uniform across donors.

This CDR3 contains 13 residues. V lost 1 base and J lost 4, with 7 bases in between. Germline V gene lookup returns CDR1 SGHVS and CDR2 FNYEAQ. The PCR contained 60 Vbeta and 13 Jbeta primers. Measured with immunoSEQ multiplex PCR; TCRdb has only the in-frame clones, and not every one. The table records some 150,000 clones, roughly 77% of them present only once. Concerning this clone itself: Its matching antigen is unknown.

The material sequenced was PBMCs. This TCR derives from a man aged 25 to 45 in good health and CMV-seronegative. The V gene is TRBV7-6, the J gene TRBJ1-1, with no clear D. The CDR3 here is CASSLDEVTEAFF. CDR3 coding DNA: TGTGCCAGCAGCTTAGACGAGGTCACTGAAGCTTTCTTT.